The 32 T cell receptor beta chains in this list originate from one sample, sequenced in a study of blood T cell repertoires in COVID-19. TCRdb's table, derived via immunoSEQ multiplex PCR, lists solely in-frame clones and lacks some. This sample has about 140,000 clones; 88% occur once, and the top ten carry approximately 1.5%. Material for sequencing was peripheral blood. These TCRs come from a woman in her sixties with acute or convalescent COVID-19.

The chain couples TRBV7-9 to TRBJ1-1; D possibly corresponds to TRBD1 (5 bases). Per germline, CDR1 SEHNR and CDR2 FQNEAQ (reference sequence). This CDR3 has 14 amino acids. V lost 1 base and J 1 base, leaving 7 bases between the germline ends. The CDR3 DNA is TGTGCCAGCAGCTTAGGGGGCCAGAACACTGAAGCTTTCTTT. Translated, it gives CASSLGGQNTEAFF. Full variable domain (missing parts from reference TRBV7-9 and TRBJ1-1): DTGVSQNPRHKITKRGQNVTFRCDPISEHNRLYWYRQTLGQGPEFLTYFQNEAQLEKSRLLSDRFSAERPKGSFSTLEIQRTEQGDSAMYLCASSLGGQNTEAFFGQGTRLTVV.

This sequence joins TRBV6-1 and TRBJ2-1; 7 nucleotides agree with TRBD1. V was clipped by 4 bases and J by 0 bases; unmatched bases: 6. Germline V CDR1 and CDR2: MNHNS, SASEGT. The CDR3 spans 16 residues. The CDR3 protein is CASSGGGKNSYNEQFF. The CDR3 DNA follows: TGTGCCAGCAGTGGAGGGGGCAAAAACTCCTACAATGAGCAGTTCTTC.

The CDR3 reads CASSSGDNQPQHF. In DNA form, the CDR3 reads TGCGCCAGCAGCTCGGGGGACAATCAGCCCCAGCATTTT. The V call is TRBV5-1, the J call TRBJ1-5, with D perhaps TRBD1 (5 bases). CDR3 length: 13 residues. Trimming pared 3 bases from V and 3 bases from J, leaving 7 bases between. Germline-derived CDR1 and CDR2 are SGHRS and YFSETQ.

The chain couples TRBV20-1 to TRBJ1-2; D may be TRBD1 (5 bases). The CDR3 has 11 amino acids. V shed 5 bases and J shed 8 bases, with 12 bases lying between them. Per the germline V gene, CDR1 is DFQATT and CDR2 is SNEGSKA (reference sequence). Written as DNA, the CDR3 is TGCAGTGCTGTTCAGGGTTTAGGCTACACCTTC. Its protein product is CSAVQGLGYTF.

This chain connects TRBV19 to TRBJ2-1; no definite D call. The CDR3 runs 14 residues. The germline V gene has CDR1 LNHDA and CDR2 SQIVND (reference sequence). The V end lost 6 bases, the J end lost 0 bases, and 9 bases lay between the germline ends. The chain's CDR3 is CASSGWSSYNEQFF. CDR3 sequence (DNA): TGTGCCAGTAGCGGATGGAGCTCCTACAATGAGCAGTTCTTC.

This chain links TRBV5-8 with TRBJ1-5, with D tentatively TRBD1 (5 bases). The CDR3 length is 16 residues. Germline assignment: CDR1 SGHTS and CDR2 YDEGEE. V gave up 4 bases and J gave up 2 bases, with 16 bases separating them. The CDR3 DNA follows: TGTGCCAGCAGCGTCGGGAGAACGGGGGGCAATCAGCCCCAGCATTTT. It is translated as CASSVGRTGGNQPQHF. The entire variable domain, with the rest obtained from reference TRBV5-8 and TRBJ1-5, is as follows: EAGVTQSPTHLIKTRGQQATLRCSPISGHTSVYWYQQALGLGLQFLLWYDEGEERNRGNFPPRFSGRQFPNYSSELNVNALELEDSALYLCASSVGRTGGNQPQHFGDGTRLSIL.

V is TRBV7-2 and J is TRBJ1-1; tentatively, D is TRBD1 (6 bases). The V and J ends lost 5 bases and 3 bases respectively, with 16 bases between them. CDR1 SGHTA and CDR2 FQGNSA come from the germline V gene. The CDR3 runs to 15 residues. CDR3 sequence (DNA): TGTGCCAGCAGCCCGAGGGGGGGCGGTGACACTGAAGCTTTCTTT. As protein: CASSPRGGGDTEAFF.

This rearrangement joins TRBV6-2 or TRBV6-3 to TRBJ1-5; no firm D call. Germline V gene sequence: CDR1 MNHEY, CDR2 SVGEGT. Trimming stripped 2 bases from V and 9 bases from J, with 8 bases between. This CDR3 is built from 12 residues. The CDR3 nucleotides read TGTGCCAGCAGTTACCCCCTAGGGCCCCAGCATTTT. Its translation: CASSYPLGPQHF.

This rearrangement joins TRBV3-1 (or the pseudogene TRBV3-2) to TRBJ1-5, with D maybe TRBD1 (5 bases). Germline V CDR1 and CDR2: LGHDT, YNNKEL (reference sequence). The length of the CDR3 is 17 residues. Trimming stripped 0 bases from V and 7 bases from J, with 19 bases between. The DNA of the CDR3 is TGTGCCAGCAGCCAAGATTCGTCATACAGGTTGCGGCAGCCCCAGCATTTT. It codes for CASSQDSSYRLRQPQHF.

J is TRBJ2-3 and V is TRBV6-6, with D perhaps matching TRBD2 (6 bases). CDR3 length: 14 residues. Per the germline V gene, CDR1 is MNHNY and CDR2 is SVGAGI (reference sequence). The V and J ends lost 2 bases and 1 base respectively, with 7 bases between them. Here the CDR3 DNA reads TGTGCCAGCAGTTACGCTAGCGGCACAGATACGCAGTATTTT. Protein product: CASSYASGTDTQYF.

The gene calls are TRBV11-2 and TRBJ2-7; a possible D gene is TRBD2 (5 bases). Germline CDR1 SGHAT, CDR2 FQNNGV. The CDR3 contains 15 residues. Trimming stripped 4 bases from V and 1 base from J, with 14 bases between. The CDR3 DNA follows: TGTGCCAGCAGCTCAGCGAGGGCAGCTTCCTACGAGCAGTACTTC. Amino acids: CASSSARAASYEQYF.

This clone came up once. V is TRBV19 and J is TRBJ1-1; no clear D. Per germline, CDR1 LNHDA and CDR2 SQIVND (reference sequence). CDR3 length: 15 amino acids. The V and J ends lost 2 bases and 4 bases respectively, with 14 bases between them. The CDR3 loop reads CASSISARMGTEAFF. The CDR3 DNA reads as TGTGCCAGTAGTATATCGGCCAGGATGGGCACTGAAGCTTTCTTT.

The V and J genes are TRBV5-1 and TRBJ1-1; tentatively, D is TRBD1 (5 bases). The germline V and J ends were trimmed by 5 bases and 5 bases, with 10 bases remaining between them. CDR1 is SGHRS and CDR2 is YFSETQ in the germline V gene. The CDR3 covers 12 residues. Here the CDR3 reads CASSGGGTEAFF. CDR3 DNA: TGCGCCAGCAGTGGCGGGGGAACTGAAGCTTTCTTT.

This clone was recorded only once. The CDR3 DNA reads TGCGCCAGCAGCCAAGTACCTGGCGGGACGGTCAATTCACCCCTCCACTTT. Translated, it gives CASSQVPGGTVNSPLHF. This chain links TRBV4-3 with TRBJ1-6, with a possible D match to TRBD1 (5 bases). The CDR3 has 17 amino acids. Germline lookup yields CDR1 LGHNA and CDR2 YSLEER. The ends were cut back, 1 base at V and 7 bases at J, with 17 bases in the middle.

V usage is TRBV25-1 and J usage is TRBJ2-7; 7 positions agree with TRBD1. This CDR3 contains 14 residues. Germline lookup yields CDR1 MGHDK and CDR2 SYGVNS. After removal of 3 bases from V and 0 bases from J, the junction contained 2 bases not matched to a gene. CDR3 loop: CASSETGTSYEQYF. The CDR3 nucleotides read TGTGCCAGCAGTGAGACAGGGACCTCCTACGAGCAGTACTTC.

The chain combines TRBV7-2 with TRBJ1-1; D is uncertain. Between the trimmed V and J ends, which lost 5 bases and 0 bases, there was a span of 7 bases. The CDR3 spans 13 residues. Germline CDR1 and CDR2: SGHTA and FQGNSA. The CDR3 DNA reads TGTGCCAGCAGCCCCAGAATGAACACTGAAGCTTTCTTT. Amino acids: CASSPRMNTEAFF.

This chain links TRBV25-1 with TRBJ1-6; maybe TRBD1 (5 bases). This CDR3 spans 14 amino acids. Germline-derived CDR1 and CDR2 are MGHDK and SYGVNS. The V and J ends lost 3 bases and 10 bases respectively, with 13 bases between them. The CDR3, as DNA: TGTGCCAGCAGTGAGGCAGGGTCGCGATCACCCCTCCACTTT. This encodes CASSEAGSRSPLHF.

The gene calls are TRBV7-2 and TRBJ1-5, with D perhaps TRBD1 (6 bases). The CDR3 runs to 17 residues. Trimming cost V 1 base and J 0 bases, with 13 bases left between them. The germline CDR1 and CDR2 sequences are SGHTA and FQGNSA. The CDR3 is CASSLVSRTVSNQPQHF. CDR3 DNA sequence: TGTGCCAGCAGCTTAGTCTCTCGGACAGTTAGCAATCAGCCCCAGCATTTT.

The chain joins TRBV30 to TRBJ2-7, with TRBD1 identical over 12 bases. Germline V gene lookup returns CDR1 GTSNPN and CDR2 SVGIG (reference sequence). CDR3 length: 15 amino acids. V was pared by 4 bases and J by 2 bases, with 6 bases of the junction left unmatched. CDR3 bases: TGTGCCTGGAAAGGGACAGGGGGCGCGGCCTACGAGCAGTACTTC. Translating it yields CAWKGTGGAAYEQYF. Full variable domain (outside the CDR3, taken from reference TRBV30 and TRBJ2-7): SQTIHQWPATLVQPVGSPLSLECTVEGTSNPNLYWYRQAAGRGLQLLFYSVGIGQISSEVPQNLSASRPQDRQFILSSKKLLLSDSGFYLCAWKGTGGAAYEQYFGPGTRLTVT.

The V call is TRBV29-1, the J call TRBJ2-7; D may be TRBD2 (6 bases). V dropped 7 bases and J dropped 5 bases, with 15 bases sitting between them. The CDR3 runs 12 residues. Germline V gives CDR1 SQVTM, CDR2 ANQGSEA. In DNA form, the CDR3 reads TGCAGCGCCTGGGCCCCGGGGGACGAGCAGTACTTC. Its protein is CSAWAPGDEQYF.

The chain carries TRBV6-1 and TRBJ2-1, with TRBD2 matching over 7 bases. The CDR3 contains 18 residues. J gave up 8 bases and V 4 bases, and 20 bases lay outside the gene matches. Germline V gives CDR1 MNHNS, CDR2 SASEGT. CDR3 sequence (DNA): TGTGCCAGCAGTGTTCTGGGGGGGGAGAGGGGCTTCAGGGATGAGCAGTTCTTC. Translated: CASSVLGGERGFRDEQFF.

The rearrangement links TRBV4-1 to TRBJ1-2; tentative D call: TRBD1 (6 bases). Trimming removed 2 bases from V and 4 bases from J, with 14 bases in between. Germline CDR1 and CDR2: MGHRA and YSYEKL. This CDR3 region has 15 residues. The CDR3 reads CASSQPSRGGYGYTF. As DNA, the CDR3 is TGCGCCAGCAGCCAACCCAGCAGGGGTGGCTATGGCTACACCTTC.

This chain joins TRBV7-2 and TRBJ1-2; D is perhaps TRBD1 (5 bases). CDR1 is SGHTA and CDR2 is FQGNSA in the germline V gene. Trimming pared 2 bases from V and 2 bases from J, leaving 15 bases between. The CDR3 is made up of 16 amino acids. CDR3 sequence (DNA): TGTGCCAGCAGCTTAACAGCGCCAGGGCCGAACTATGGCTACACCTTC. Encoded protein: CASSLTAPGPNYGYTF.

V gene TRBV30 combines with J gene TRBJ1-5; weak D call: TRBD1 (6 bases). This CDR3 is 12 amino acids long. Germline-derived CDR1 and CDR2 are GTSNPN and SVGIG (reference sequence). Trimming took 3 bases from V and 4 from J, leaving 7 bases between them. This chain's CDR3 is CAWSTGNQPQHF. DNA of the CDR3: TGTGCCTGGAGCACAGGGAATCAGCCCCAGCATTTT.

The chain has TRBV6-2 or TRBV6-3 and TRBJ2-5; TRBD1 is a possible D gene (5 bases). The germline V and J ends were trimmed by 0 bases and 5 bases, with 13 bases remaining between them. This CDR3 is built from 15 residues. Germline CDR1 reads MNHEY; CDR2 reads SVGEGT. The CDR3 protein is CASSYSSHRQETQYF. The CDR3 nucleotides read TGTGCCAGCAGTTACTCTTCTCACCGACAGGAGACCCAGTACTTC.

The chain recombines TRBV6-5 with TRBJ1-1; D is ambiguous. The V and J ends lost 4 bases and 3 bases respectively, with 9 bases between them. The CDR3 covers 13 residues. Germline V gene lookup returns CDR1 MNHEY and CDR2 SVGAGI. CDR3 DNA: TGTGCCAGCAGTTCGACCGGGGACACTGAAGCTTTCTTT. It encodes CASSSTGDTEAFF.

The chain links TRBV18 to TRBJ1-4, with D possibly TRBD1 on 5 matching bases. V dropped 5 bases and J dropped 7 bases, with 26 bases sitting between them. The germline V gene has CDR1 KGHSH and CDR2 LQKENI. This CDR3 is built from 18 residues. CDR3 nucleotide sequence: TGTGCCAGCTCATCCTCTACAGGATCCTTCGGGACTGGTGAAAAACTGTTTTTT. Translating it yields CASSSSTGSFGTGEKLFF.

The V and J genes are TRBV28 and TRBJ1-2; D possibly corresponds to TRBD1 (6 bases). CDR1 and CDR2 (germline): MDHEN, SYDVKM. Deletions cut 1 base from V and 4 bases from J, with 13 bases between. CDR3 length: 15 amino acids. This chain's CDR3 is CASSLSYRQVYGYTF. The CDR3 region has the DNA TGTGCCAGCAGTTTATCCTATCGACAGGTCTATGGCTACACCTTC.

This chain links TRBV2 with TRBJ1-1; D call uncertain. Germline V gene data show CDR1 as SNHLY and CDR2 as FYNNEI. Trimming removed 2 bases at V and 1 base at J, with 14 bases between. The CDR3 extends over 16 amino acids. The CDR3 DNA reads TGTGCCAGCAGTGAATTAGGGATCGGAGGGAACACTGAAGCTTTCTTT. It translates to CASSELGIGGNTEAFF. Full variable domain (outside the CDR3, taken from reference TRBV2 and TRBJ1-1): EPEVTQTPSHQVTQMGQEVILRCVPISNHLYFYWYRQILGQKVEFLVSFYNNEISEKSEIFDDQFSVERPDGSNFTLKIRSTKLEDSAMYFCASSELGIGGNTEAFFGQGTRLTVV.

This CDR3 is CAWSFGHLANNSPLHF. The CDR3 coding sequence is TGTGCCTGGAGTTTCGGACATCTCGCAAATAATTCACCCCTCCACTTT. This chain uses TRBV30 with TRBJ1-6; D perhaps matches TRBD1 (5 bases). The CDR3 extends over 16 amino acids. V was trimmed by 2 bases and J by 5 bases, leaving 16 bases between them. The germline V gene encodes CDR1 GTSNPN and CDR2 SVGIG (reference sequence).

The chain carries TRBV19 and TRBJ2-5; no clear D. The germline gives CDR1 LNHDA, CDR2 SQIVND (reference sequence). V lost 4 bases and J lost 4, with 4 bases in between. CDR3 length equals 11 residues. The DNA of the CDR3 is TGTGCCAGTAGTACTTTAGAGACCCAGTACTTC. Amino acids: CASSTLETQYF. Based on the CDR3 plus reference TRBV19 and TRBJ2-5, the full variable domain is DGGITQSPKYLFRKEGQNVTLSCEQNLNHDAMYWYRQDPGQGLRLIYYSQIVNDFQKGDIAEGYSVSREKKESFPLTVTSAQKNPTAFYLCASSTLETQYFGPGTRLLVL.

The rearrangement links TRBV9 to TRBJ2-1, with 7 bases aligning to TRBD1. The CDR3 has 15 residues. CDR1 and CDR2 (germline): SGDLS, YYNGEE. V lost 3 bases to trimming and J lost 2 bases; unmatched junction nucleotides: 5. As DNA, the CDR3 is TGTGCCAGCAGCGGACAGGGACGGACCTACAATGAGCAGTTCTTC. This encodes CASSGQGRTYNEQFF.